This T cell receptor (beta chain) was sequenced in a study of monozygotic twins with inflammatory bowel disease. Study conclusions and caveats: Relative to healthy twins, IBD patients had fewer clonotypes in common with others, a gap that was especially apparent with disease activity.

Using the 5' RACE reads, TCRdb records one entry per CDR3 protein without DNA. This sample's table has 350,000 to 500,000 distinct CDR3 sequences. With no T cell sorting beforehand, total RNA was isolated from whole blood. Remarks on this clonotype: Antigen unknown.

CDR1 is LNHNV and CDR2 is YYDKDF in the germline V gene (reference sequence). This CDR3 is 15 amino acids long. The TCR was taken from a human donor with ulcerative colitis or Crohn's disease, or a healthy co-twin of an affected twin (not recorded which). The gene calls are TRBV15 and TRBJ1-5; TCRdb outputs TRBD1, but without DNA this stays unchecked. The sequenced sample was blood. CDR3 in amino acids: CATSKGQIVNQPQHF.